This TCR beta chain originates from a study of blood T cell repertoires in COVID-19. Study in general: The samples span acute and convalescent COVID-19 from the United States, Italy and Spain. PBMCs, B-cell-depleted T cells, or T cells provided the cDNA or gDNA that made up the material.

Germline V lookup: CDR1 PRHDT, CDR2 FYEKMQ (reference sequence). The CDR3 totals 15 residues. Losses at the gene ends were 6 bases for V and 4 bases for J; bases not matched to a gene: 7. In the original workflow: Quantification of nucleated cells was approximated via reference gene primer amplification. Profiling relied on immunoSEQ multiplex PCR, and the TCRdb table lists in-frame clones only, not all of them. That table furnishes V, J and clone size, whereas the DNA furnished D and trimming. The sample carries 20,000 or so clones, about 90% recorded once. This TCR derives from a human donor in a cohort sampled during active COVID-19. The sample comprised peripheral blood. The rearrangement uses TRBV13 and TRBJ2-2, with TRBD2 matching 8 bases. CDR3 coding DNA: TGTGCCAGCAGACTGAGCGGGAGTGGCACCGGGGAGCTGTTTTTT. This sequence encodes CASRLSGSGTGELFF.